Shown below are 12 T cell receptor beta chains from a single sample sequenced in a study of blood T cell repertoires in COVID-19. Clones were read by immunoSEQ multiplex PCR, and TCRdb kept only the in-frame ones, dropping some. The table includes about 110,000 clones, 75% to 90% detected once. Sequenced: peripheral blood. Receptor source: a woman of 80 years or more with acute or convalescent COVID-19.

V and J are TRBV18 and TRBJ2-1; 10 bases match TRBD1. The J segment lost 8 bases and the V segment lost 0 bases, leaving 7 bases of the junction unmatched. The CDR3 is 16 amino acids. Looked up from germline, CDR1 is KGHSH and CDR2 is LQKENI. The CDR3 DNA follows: TGTGCCAGCTCACCACCGAGATCGACAGGGGGCTATGAGCAGTTCTTC. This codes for CASSPPRSTGGYEQFF.

The CDR3 bases are TGTGCCAGCAGCTTGGGGCGGGGTAGGACAGATACGCAGTATTTT. Protein sequence: CASSLGRGRTDTQYF. V usage is TRBV5-4 and J usage is TRBJ2-3; possibly TRBD2 for D (6 bases). Germline V lookup: CDR1 SGHNT, CDR2 YYREEE (reference sequence). The CDR3 runs to 15 residues. Trimming took 0 bases from V and 3 from J, leaving 11 bases between them.

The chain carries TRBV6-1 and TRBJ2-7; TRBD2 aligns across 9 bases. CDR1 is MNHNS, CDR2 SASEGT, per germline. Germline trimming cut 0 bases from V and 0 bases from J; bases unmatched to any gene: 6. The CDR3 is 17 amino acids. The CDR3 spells CASSEAVLAGFSYEQYF. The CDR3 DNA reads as TGTGCCAGCAGTGAAGCGGTTCTAGCGGGGTTCTCCTACGAGCAGTACTTC.

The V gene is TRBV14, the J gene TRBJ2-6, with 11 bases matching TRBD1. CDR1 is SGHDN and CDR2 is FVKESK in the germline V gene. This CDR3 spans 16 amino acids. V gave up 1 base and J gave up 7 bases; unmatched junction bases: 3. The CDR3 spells CASSQVGTGGANVLTF. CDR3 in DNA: TGTGCCAGCAGCCAAGTCGGGACAGGGGGAGCCAACGTCCTGACTTTC.

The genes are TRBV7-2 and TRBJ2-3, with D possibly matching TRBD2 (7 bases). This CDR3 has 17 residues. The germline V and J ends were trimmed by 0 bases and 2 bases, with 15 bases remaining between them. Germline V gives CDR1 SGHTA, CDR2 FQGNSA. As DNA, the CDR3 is TGTGCCAGCAGCTTAGCCGAGGGGGGGTGGGCCACAGATACGCAGTATTTT. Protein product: CASSLAEGGWATDTQYF.

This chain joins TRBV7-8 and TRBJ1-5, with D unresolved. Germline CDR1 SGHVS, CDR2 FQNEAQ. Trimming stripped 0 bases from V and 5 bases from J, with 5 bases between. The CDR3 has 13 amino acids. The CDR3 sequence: CASSLASYQPQHF. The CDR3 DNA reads TGTGCCAGCAGCTTAGCTTCGTATCAGCCCCAGCATTTT. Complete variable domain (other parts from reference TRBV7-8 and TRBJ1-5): GAGVSQSPRYKVAKRGQDVALRCDPISGHVSLFWYQQALGQGPEFLTYFQNEAQLDKSGLPSDRFFAERPEGSVSTLKIQRTQQEDSAVYLCASSLASYQPQHFGDGTRLSIL.

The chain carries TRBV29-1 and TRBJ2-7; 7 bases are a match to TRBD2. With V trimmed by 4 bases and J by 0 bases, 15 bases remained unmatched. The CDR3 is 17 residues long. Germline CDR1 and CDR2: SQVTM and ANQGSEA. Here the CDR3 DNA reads TGCAGCGTTGTGGAGTTAGCGGGCAGCTTTGACTCCTACGAGCAGTACTTC. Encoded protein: CSVVELAGSFDSYEQYF.

The CDR3 region is CASIVGGALSDTQYF. DNA of the CDR3: TGTGCCAGTATAGTAGGGGGCGCTCTTTCAGATACGCAGTATTTT. This sequence joins TRBV28 and TRBJ2-3; 7 bases are shared with TRBD1. This CDR3 contains 15 residues. Germline-derived CDR1 and CDR2 are MDHEN and SYDVKM. After removal of 9 bases from V and 4 bases from J, the junction contained 13 bases not matched to a gene.

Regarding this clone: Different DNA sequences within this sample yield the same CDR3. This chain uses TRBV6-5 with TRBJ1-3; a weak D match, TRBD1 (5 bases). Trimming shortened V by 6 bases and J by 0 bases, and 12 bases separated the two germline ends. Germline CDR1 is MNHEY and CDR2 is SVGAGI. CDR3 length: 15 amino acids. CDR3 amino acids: CASRNTGSSGNTIYF. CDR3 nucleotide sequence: TGTGCCAGCAGGAACACAGGTAGCTCTGGAAACACCATATATTTT.

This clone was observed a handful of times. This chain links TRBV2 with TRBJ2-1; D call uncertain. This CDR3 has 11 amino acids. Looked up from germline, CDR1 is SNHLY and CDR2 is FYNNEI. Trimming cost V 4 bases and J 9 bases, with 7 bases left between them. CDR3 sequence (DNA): TGTGCCAGCAGTGTTGGAGTTGAGCAGTTCTTC. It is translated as CASSVGVEQFF.

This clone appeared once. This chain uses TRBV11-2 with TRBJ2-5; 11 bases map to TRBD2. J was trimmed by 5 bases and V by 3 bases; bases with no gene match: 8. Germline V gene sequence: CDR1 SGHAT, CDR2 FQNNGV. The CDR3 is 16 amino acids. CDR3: CASSLSGLAAPETQYF. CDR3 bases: TGTGCCAGCAGCTTGTCGGGACTAGCGGCCCCCGAGACCCAGTACTTC.

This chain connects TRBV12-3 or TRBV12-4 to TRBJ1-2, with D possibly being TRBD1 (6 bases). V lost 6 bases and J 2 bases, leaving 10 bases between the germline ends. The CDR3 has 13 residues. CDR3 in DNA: TGTGCCAGCAGGCCACAGGGAAACTATGGCTACACCTTC. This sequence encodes CASRPQGNYGYTF.